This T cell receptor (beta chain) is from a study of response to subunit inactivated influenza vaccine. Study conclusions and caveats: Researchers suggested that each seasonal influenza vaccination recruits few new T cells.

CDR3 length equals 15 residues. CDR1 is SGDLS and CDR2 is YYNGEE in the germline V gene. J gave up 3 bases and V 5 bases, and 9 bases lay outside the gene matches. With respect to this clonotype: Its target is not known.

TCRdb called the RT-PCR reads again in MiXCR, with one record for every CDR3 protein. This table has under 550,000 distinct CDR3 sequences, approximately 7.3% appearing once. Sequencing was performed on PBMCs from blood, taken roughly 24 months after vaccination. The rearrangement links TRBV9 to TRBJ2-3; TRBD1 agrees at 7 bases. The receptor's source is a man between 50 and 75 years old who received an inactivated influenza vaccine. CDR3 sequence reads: CASSPRGSKTDTQYF. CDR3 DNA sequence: TGTGCCAGCAGTCCCAGGGGGTCGAAGACAGATACGCAGTATTTT.